Listed here are 20 T cell receptor beta chains from one sample, sequenced in a study of cytomegalovirus exposure and HLA in healthy donors. Data came from immunoSEQ multiplex PCR; TCRdb stores just in-frame clones and leaves some out. Among hundreds of thousands of clones listed, roughly 83% were seen once. The sample consisted of PBMCs. The receptors were sampled from a woman in her 30s in good health and CMV-seropositive.

This chain links TRBV27 with TRBJ1-5, with 9 nucleotides matching TRBD1. The CDR3 has 14 residues. Germline V lookup: CDR1 MNHEY, CDR2 SMNVEV (reference sequence). The ends lost 6 bases at V and 6 bases at J; junction bases unmatched: 6. CDR3 sequence: CASSPQGAAQPQHF. The CDR3 DNA follows: TGTGCCAGCAGCCCACAGGGGGCGGCTCAGCCCCAGCATTTT.

The chain recombines TRBV2 with TRBJ2-4; D may be TRBD2 (6 bases). Trimming shortened V by 8 bases and J by 6 bases, and 14 bases separated the two germline ends. The CDR3 is 13 residues long. CDR1 and CDR2 (germline): SNHLY, FYNNEI. The CDR3 DNA is TGTGCCAGCCTAGCCGGAGCGGGAAACATTCAGTACTTC. It encodes CASLAGAGNIQYF.

V gene TRBV28 combines with J gene TRBJ2-6; 7 bases agree with TRBD1. Germline loops: CDR1 MDHEN, CDR2 SYDVKM. V shed 6 bases, J shed 2 bases, and the junction held 4 bases outside the gene matches. The CDR3 is made up of 15 amino acids. This CDR3 is CASSLGQPGANVLTF. Here the CDR3 DNA reads TGTGCCAGCAGCCTGGGACAGCCTGGGGCCAACGTCCTGACTTTC.

The chain links TRBV7-9 to TRBJ1-4; no definite D call. Per germline, CDR1 SEHNR and CDR2 FQNEAQ (reference sequence). This CDR3 spans 15 amino acids. The V end lost 4 bases, the J end lost 0 bases, and 9 bases lay between the germline ends. CDR3 loop: CASSSYGATNEKLFF. In DNA, the CDR3 is TGTGCCAGCAGCTCGTACGGGGCAACTAATGAAAAACTGTTTTTT.

CDR3 loop: CSVAGGTGELFF. CDR3 nucleotide sequence: TGCAGCGTAGCTGGGGGGACCGGGGAGCTGTTTTTT. The V and J genes are TRBV29-1 and TRBJ2-2; perhaps TRBD2 as D (6 bases). Trimming shortened V by 6 bases and J by 5 bases, and 10 bases separated the two germline ends. Per germline, CDR1 SQVTM and CDR2 ANQGSEA. The CDR3 loop spans 12 amino acids.

The chain has TRBV15 and TRBJ1-2, with unresolved D. V shed 0 bases and J shed 4 bases, with 9 bases lying between them. Germline V gives CDR1 LNHNV, CDR2 YYDKDF (reference sequence). The CDR3 length is 14 residues. CDR3 in DNA: TGTGCCACCAGCAGAGATCGGAGTGGCTATGGCTACACCTTC. It translates to CATSRDRSGYGYTF.

DNA of the CDR3: TGTGCCAGCAGCCCGGGACTAGAAATCCCCGGGGAGCTGTTTTTT. As protein: CASSPGLEIPGELFF. The V call is TRBV7-9, the J call TRBJ2-2, with 8 bases that match TRBD2. Germline-derived CDR1 and CDR2 are SEHNR and FQNEAQ (reference sequence). V was pared by 5 bases and J by 6 bases, with 8 bases of the junction left unmatched. The CDR3 is 15 amino acids.

The genes are TRBV4-3 and TRBJ1-1; 7 nucleotides agree with TRBD1. From germline, CDR1 is LGHNA and CDR2 YSLEER. Losses at the gene ends were 3 bases for V and 5 bases for J; bases not matched to a gene: 9. The CDR3 runs 15 residues. CDR3 nucleotides: TGCGCCAGCAGCCACACAGACAGGGAAGCTACTGAAGCTTTCTTT. Its protein product is CASSHTDREATEAFF.

The chain employs TRBV28 and TRBJ2-7; D is unclear. Trimming shortened V by 11 bases and J by 7 bases, and 15 bases separated the two germline ends. CDR1 is MDHEN and CDR2 is SYDVKM in the germline V gene. This CDR3 is 11 amino acids long. CDR3 nucleotide sequence: TGTGCCGGCGGCACCCTGAGAGAGCAGTACTTC. Translating gives CAGGTLREQYF.

This clone was seen a single time. The V and J genes are TRBV28 and TRBJ1-5, with 10 bases identical to TRBD1. This CDR3 has 18 amino acids. CDR1 MDHEN and CDR2 SYDVKM come from the germline V gene. The ends lost 6 bases at V and 5 bases at J; junction bases unmatched: 16. The CDR3 coding sequence is TGTGCCAGCAGCTCCGTGGACAGGGGGACCCAATCCGATCAGCCCCAGCATTTT. This translates into CASSSVDRGTQSDQPQHF.

A few counts support this clone. The chain is built from TRBV19 and TRBJ2-1; D could derive from TRBD1 or TRBD2 (5 bases each). Per the germline V gene, CDR1 is LNHDA and CDR2 is SQIVND (reference sequence). This CDR3 region has 15 residues. V lost 5 bases and J 8 bases, leaving 19 bases between the germline ends. CDR3 sequence (DNA): TGTGCCAGTAGTGCCTCATTGGGGGTCCGGGATGAGCAGTTCTTC. Residues: CASSASLGVRDEQFF.

The chain couples TRBV5-1 to TRBJ1-1; unclear D gene. V was clipped by 0 bases and J by 4 bases, with 16 bases between them. Germline V gene sequence: CDR1 SGHRS, CDR2 YFSETQ. The CDR3 length is 16 residues. The CDR3 loop reads CASSLVGGVGSTEAFF. CDR3 DNA: TGCGCCAGCAGCTTGGTAGGCGGGGTAGGAAGCACTGAAGCTTTCTTT.

A note on this clone: Its ends do not fully match the called genes, so a read error is possible. This sequence joins TRBV7-7 and TRBJ1-4; D remains unclear. The germline CDR1 and CDR2 sequences are SSHAT and FNYEAQ (reference sequence). The CDR3 contains 13 residues. Here the CDR3 reads CASSKATNEKLFF. The CDR3, as DNA: TGTGCTAGCAGTAAAGCAACTAATGAAAAACTGTTTTTT.

This clone was observed a single time. The CDR3 region is CASSPKPSSGNTIYF. The CDR3 region has the DNA TGTGCCAGCAGCCCAAAACCCAGCTCTGGAAACACCATATATTTT. The rearrangement joins TRBV7-6 to TRBJ1-3; D remains ambiguous. Trimming took 5 bases from V and 0 from J, leaving 11 bases between them. Germline lookup yields CDR1 SGHVS and CDR2 FNYEAQ. This CDR3 has 15 residues.

The chain carries TRBV2 and TRBJ1-5, with D possibly matching TRBD1 (5 bases). The CDR3 is made up of 14 amino acids. The germline CDR1 and CDR2 sequences are SNHLY and FYNNEI. V was cut by 0 bases and J by 15 bases, with 18 bases left in between. The CDR3 region is CASSEAWGQVETHF. The CDR3 DNA is TGTGCCAGCAGTGAAGCCTGGGGCCAGGTCGAAACGCATTTT.

The chain uses TRBV4-2 and TRBJ2-7; D could derive from TRBD1 or TRBD2 (6 bases each). V shed 1 base and J shed 7 bases, with 11 bases lying between them. The CDR3 contains 13 residues. From germline, CDR1 is LGHNA and CDR2 YNFKEQ. The DNA for the CDR3 is TGTGCCAGCAGCCAAGGAGGGGGGAGGGAGCAGTACTTC. It is translated as CASSQGGGREQYF.

The V and J genes are TRBV5-4 and TRBJ2-1; D remains ambiguous. The CDR3 consists of 13 residues. The V and J ends lost 2 bases and 0 bases respectively, with 3 bases between them. The germline V gene encodes CDR1 SGHNT and CDR2 YYREEE (reference sequence). The CDR3 bases are TGTGCCAGCAGCTTTACCTCCTACAATGAGCAGTTCTTC. Translating it yields CASSFTSYNEQFF.

The CDR3 region is CASSLRGLEQFF. In DNA form, the CDR3 reads TGTGCCAGCAGTTTAAGGGGACTAGAGCAGTTCTTC. This chain links TRBV27 with TRBJ2-1; 7 bases are a match to TRBD2. V lost 2 bases to trimming and J lost 10 bases; unmatched junction nucleotides: 2. There are 12 residues in the CDR3. The germline V gene has CDR1 MNHEY and CDR2 SMNVEV (reference sequence).

The chain recombines TRBV5-1 with TRBJ2-7, with 14 bases that match TRBD2. This CDR3 contains 15 residues. Losses at the gene ends were 4 bases for V and 5 bases for J; bases not matched to a gene: 5. The germline CDR1 and CDR2 sequences are SGHRS and YFSETQ. The CDR3: CASSPGLAGVNEQYF. Written as DNA, the CDR3 is TGCGCCAGCAGCCCGGGACTAGCGGGAGTCAACGAGCAGTACTTC.

This clone was detected only once. This chain connects TRBV27 to TRBJ2-2; TRBD2 agrees at 8 bases. Germline lookup yields CDR1 MNHEY and CDR2 SMNVEV (reference sequence). CDR3 length equals 16 residues. The junction had 6 bases not matched to a gene; V was cut back by 0 bases and J by 6 bases. CDR3 in amino acids: CASSLSVGAGAGELFF. CDR3 coding DNA: TGTGCCAGCAGTTTATCCGTAGGAGCGGGAGCCGGGGAGCTGTTTTTT.